This T cell receptor (beta chain) was retrieved from a study of identical twins. General study points: Beta out-of-frame sequences showed weaker excess twin sharing. Models, which agreed with sharing between unrelated individuals, nonetheless underestimated the out-of-frame TCR alpha sharing seen in monozygotic twins.

Unique molecular identifiers were present on the cDNA, and a universal primer site came from template switching. MiXCR was run by TCRdb on the 5' RACE reads, yielding one entry per CDR3 protein. The sample has fewer than 500,000 distinct CDR3 sequences; over 11% are singletons. As for this clonotype: The antigen remains unidentified.

V lost 3 bases and J 6 bases, leaving 18 bases between the germline ends. The germline V gene encodes CDR1 SEHNR and CDR2 FQNEAQ (reference sequence). The CDR3 consists of 15 residues. These data also formed part of another study, on yellow fever vaccine responses in identical twins. This second study notes: Reportedly, the response of twins' T cells to the vaccine seemed partly convergent, partly personalized.

The TCR sequence derives from a woman in her late teens or twenties in good health. The chain has TRBV7-9 and TRBJ2-7; maybe TRBD1 (5 bases). The source material was CD4+ T cells sorted from blood. CDR3 loop: CASSLAAGRLGEQYF. The CDR3 bases are TGTGCCAGCAGCTTGGCAGCAGGGCGATTGGGCGAGCAGTACTTC.